This T cell receptor (beta chain) is from a study of OX40 agonist ivuxolimab in advanced cancers. J gave up 2 bases and V 0 bases, and 5 bases lay outside the gene matches. The length of the CDR3 is 15 residues. Germline V gene lookup returns CDR1 SQVTM and CDR2 ANQGSEA. Profiling relied on immunoSEQ multiplex PCR, and the TCRdb table lists in-frame clones only, not all of them. The sample holds over 40,000 clones, around 80% seen once. In the case of this clone: Antigen: not known.

Study-level findings and limits: Mean expanded clone counts were higher in CD8+ than CD4+ T cells.

Sequencing was performed on CD4+ or CD8+ T cells sorted from blood, taken in a trial of the OX40 agonist ivuxolimab. The rearrangement uses TRBV29-1 and TRBJ2-7; the match to TRBD1 covers 9 bases. The clonotype comes from an adult with an advanced solid tumor such as melanoma, head and neck, liver or kidney cancer. The CDR3: CSVEDLGTGTYEQYF. Here the CDR3 DNA reads TGCAGCGTTGAAGATCTCGGGACAGGGACCTACGAGCAGTACTTC.